This T cell receptor delta chain was obtained from a study of γδ T cells in repeated Plasmodium falciparum infection. The junction had 19 bases not matched to a gene; V was cut back by 0 bases and J by 8 bases. The CDR3 runs 19 residues. Germline CDR1 GEAIGNYY, CDR2 EKD. Judged by abundance, this clone is medium-sized (0.01 to 0.1%). Other DNA sequences in the same sample also yield this CDR3. TCRdb reapplied CATT to the multiplex PCR reads. The sample includes 50,000 to 55,000 delta-chain clones, roughly 2% seen only once; the top ten take approximately 25%. Flow sorting of PBMC yielded separate Vgamma9/Vdelta2+ and Vdelta2-negative gammadelta T cell populations for bulk repertoire analysis.

The sequenced sample was gamma-delta T cells from blood. The rearrangement links TRDV2 to TRDJ1; 11 positions agree with TRDD3. This clonotype was sampled from a pool of human donors (malaria-infected and uninfected, not separated). CDR3 sequence (DNA): TGTGCCTGTGACACCGTTGGGGTGGGGGATACGGGAAATGAGGTAAAACTCATCTTT. Its protein is CACDTVGVGDTGNEVKLIF.